This T cell receptor beta chain derives from a study of T-cell reconstitution after alpha-beta-depleted transplantation in children. Study-wide results and limits: Surviving recipient T cells and intrathymic progenitors accounted for some patients' high TCRbeta diversity at day 60.

The TCRbeta library was prepared with unique molecular identifiers. TCRdb itself ran the PCR reads through MiXCR, one entry per CDR3 protein. The sample has 300,000 to 400,000 distinct CDR3 sequences, 15% to 20% seen once. The CDR3 sequence is 13 residues long. J lost 6 bases, V lost 9 bases, and 7 bases had no gene match. In germline, CDR1 is LNHDA, CDR2 SQIVND (reference sequence). Notes on this clonotype: Its antigen is not known.

The source was PBMCs, mostly from graft donor cells, collected 360 days after TCRalphabeta/CD19-depleted stem cell transplant. The chain carries TRBV19 and TRBJ1-5; 8 nucleotides agree with TRBD1. This TCR was recovered from a male patient under 10 years old who had a stem cell transplant for acute lymphoblastic leukemia, so the T cells may come from the graft donor. The CDR3, as DNA: TGTGCCAGCAAGGACAGGGTCAGTCAGCCCCAGCATTTT. Its translation: CASKDRVSQPQHF.